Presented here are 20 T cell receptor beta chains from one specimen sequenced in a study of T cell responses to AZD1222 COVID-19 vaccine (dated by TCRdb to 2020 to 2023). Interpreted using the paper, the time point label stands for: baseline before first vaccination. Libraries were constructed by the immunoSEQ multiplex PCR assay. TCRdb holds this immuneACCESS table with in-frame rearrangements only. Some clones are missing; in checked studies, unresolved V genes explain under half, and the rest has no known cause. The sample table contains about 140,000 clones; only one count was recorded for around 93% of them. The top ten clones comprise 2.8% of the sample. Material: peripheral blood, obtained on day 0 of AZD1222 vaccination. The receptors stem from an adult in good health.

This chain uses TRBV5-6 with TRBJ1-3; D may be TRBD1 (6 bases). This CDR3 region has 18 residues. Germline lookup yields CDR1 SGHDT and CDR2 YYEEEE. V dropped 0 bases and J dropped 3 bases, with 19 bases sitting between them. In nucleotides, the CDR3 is TGTGCCAGCAGCTTGGATGGGGGGGCCCGCTTACGTGGAAACACCATATATTTT. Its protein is CASSLDGGARLRGNTIYF.

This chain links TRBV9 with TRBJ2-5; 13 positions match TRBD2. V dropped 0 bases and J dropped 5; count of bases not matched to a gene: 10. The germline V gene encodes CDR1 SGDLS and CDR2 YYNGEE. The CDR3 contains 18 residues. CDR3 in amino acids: CASSVGTSGRARTETQYF. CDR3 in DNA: TGTGCCAGCAGCGTAGGGACTAGCGGGAGAGCCCGGACGGAGACCCAGTACTTC.

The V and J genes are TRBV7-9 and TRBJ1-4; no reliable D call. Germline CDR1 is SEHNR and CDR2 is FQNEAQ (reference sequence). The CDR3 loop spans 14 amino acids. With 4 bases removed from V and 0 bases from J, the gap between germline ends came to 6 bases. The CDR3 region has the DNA TGTGCCAGCAGCTCGTTTTCAACTAATGAAAAACTGTTTTTT. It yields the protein CASSSFSTNEKLFF. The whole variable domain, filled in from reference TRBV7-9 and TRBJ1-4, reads DTGVSQNPRHKITKRGQNVTFRCDPISEHNRLYWYRQTLGQGPEFLTYFQNEAQLEKSRLLSDRFSAERPKGSFSTLEIQRTEQGDSAMYLCASSSFSTNEKLFFGSGTQLSVL.

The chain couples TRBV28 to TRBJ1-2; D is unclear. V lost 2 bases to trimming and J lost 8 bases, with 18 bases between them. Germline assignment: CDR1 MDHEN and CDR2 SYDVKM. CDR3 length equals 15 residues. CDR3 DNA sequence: TGTGCCAGCAGTTTAGAGTTTCGGGGATTGGGAGGCTACACCTTC. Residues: CASSLEFRGLGGYTF.

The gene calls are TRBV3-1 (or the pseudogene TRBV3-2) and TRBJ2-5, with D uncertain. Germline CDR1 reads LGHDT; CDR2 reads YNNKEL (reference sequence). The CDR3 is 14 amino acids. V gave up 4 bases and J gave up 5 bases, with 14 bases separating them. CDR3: CASSRDLDGETQYF. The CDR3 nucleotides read TGTGCCAGCAGCCGAGACTTGGATGGGGAGACCCAGTACTTC.

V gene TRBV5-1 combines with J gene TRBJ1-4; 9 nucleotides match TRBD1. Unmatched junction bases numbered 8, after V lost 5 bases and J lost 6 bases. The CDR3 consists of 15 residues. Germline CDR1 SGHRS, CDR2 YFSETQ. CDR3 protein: CASRSTGQGHEKLFF. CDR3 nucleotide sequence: TGCGCCAGCAGGTCCACCGGACAGGGGCATGAAAAACTGTTTTTT.

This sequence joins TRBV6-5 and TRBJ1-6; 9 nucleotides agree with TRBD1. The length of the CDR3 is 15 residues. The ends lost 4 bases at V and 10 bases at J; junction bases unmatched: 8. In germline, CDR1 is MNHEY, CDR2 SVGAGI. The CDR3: CASSWETGGYSPLHF. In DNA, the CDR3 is TGTGCCAGCAGTTGGGAGACAGGGGGTTACTCACCCCTCCACTTT.

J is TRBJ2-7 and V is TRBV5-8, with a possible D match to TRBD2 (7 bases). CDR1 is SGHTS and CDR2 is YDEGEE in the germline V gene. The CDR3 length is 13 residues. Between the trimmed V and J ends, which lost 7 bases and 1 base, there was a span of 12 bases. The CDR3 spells CASGGGGSYEQYF. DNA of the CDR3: TGTGCCAGCGGAGGGGGGGGGTCCTACGAGCAGTACTTC.

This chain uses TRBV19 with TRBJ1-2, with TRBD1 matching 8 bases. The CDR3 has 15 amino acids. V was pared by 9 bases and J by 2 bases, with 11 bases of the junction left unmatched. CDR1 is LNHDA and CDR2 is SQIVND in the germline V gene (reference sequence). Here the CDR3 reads CASRGQEFSNYGYTF. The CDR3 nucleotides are TGTGCCAGCAGGGGACAGGAGTTTTCCAACTATGGCTACACCTTC.

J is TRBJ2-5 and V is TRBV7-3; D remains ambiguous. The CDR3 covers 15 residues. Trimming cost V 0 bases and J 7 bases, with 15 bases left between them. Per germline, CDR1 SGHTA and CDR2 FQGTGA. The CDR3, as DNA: TGTGCCAGCAGCTTAACACGGTCGGCCGACGTGACCCAGTACTTC. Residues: CASSLTRSADVTQYF.

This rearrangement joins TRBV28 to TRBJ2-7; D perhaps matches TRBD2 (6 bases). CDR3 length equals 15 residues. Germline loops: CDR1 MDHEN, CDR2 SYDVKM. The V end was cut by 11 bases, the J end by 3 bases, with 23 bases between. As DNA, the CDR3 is TGTGCCGCCATGGGGTCTACAGAGGAGGGCTACGAGCAGTACTTC. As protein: CAAMGSTEEGYEQYF.

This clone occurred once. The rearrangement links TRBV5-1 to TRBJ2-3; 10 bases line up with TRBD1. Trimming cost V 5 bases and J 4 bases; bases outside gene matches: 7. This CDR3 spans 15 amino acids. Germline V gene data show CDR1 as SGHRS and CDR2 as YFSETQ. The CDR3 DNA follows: TGCGCCAGCAGTCGAGGGGGACAGGGGTCAGATACGCAGTATTTT. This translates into CASSRGGQGSDTQYF.

The DNA for the CDR3 is TGTGCCAGCAGCCTAGGAGGACAGAGTGCCTACGAGCAGTACTTC. Translation gives CASSLGGQSAYEQYF. The chain has TRBV7-6 and TRBJ2-7; tentative D call: TRBD1 (6 bases). This CDR3 spans 15 amino acids. The ends were cut back, 5 bases at V and 2 bases at J, with 16 bases in the middle. Germline V CDR1 and CDR2: SGHVS, FNYEAQ.

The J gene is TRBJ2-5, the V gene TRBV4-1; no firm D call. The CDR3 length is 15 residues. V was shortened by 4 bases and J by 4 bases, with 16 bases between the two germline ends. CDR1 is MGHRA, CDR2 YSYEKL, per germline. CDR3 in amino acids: CASSPRKSGSETQYF. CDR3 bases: TGCGCCAGCAGCCCCCGGAAATCAGGTTCAGAGACCCAGTACTTC.

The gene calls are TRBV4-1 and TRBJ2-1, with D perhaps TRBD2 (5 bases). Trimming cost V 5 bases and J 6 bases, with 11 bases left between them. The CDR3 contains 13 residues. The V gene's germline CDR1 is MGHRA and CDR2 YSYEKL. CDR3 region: CASSITSTNEQFF. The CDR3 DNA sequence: TGCGCCAGCAGCATTACTAGTACCAATGAGCAGTTCTTC.

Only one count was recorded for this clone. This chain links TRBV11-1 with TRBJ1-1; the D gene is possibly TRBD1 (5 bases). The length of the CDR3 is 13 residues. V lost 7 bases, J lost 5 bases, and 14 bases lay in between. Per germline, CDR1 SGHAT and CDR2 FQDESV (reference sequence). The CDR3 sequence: CASKDLDTTEAFF. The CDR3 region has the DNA TGTGCCAGCAAGGACCTGGACACGACTGAAGCTTTCTTT.

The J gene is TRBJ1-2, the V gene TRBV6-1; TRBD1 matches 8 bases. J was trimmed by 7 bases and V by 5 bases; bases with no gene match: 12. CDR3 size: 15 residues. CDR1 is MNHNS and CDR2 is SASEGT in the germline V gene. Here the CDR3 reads CASSPPGQGAGGYTF. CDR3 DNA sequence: TGTGCCAGCAGTCCCCCGGGGCAGGGGGCTGGTGGCTACACCTTC.

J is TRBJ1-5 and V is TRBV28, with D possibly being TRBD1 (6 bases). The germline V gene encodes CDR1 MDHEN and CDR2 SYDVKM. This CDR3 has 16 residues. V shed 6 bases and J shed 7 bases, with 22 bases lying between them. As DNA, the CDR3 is TGTGCCAGCAGCCTTATGTTGGGGGGGGCCGGACAGCCCCAGCATTTT. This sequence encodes CASSLMLGGAGQPQHF.

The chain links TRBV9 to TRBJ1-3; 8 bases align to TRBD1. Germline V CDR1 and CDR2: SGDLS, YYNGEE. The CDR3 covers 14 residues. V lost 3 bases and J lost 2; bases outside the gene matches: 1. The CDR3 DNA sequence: TGTGCCAGCAGCGCGACAGGGGCTGGAAACACCATATATTTT. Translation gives CASSATGAGNTIYF.

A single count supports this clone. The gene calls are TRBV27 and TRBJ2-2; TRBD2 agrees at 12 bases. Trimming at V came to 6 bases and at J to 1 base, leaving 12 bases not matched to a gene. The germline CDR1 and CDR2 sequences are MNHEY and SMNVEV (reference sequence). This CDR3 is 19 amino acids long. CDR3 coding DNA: TGTGCCAGCAGACCATGGTTGCCTAGCGGGGGGGAGAACACCGGGGAGCTGTTTTTT. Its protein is CASRPWLPSGGENTGELFF.